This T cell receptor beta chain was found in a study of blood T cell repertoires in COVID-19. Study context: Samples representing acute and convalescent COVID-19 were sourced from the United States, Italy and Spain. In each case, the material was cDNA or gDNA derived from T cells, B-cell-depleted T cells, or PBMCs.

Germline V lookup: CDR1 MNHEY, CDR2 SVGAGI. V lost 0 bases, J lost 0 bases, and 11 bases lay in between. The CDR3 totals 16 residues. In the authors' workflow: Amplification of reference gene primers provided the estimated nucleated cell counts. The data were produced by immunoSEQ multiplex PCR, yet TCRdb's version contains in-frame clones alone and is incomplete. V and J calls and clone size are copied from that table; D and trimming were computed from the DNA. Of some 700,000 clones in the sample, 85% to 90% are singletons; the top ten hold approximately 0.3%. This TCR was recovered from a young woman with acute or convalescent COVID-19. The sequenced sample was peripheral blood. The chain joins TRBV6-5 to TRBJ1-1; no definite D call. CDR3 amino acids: CASSYSRTGLNTEAFF. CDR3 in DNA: TGTGCCAGCAGTTACTCCCGGACGGGATTGAACACTGAAGCTTTCTTT.